This TCR beta chain was sequenced in a study of CD8 T cells in Susac syndrome. Study in general: Sequenced Susac syndrome patients included roughly 6 with active disease and under ten who were in remission. Intravenous immunoglobulin alone or corticosteroids were being given to patients with Susac syndrome at blood draw, unless they were therapy-naive.

TCR beta was sequenced from blood CD8+ and CD4+ T cells. About 0.5 to 1 ug RNA was reverse transcribed with random hexamers. By means of immunoSEQ multiplex PCR, TCR beta CDR3 spanning 54 Vbeta and 13 Jbeta underwent amplification. TCRdb reprocessed the immunoSEQ multiplex PCR reads via MiXCR and lists one record per CDR3 protein. The data hold some 130,000 distinct CDR3 sequences, with just under 95% observed a single time. The material sequenced was CD8+ T cells from PBMCs. The TCR comes from a human donor with Susac syndrome.

The CDR3 region has the DNA TGTGCCAGCAGCCCGTGGGGTCGCCGCACAGATACGCAGTATTTT. Its translation: CASSPWGRRTDTQYF. This chain uses TRBV21-1 with TRBJ2-3; the D call TRBD1 from the table was never checked on the DNA. TRBV21-1 is classified as a pseudogene. CDR3 length equals 15 residues.